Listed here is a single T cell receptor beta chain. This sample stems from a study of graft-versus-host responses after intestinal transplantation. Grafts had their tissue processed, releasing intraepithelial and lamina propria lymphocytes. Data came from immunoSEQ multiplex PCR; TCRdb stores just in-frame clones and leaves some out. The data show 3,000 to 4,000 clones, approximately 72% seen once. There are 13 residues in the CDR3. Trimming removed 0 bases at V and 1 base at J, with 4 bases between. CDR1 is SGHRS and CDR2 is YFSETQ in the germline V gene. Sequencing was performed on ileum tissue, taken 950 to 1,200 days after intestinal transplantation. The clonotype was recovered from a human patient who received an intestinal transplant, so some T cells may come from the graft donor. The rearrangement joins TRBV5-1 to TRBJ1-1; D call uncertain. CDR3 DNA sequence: TGCGCCAGCAGCTTGGGCCCGAACACTGAAGCTTTCTTT. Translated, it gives CASSLGPNTEAFF.